The next 24 T cell receptor beta chains were all read from a single sample in a study of spatial heterogeneity in lung cancer. The time point here: sample taken at primary tumor resection. TCRdb re-called the 5' RACE reads through MiXCR, storing one row per CDR3 protein. The repertoire holds about 18,000 distinct CDR3 sequences, 6.5% to 8.5% seen once, with roughly 23% in the top ten. Their recognized antigens are unknown. Study conclusions and caveats: Mutation counts in tumors were tracked by counts of expanded intratumoral alpha and beta TCRs.

This material consisted of lung tumor tissue, taken at surgery. The source is a male donor with early-stage non-small cell lung cancer.

This clonotype was counted only a few times. The V gene is TRBV2, the J gene TRBJ2-7; D tentatively fits TRBD1 or TRBD2 (7 bases each). The CDR3 loop spans 14 amino acids. Germline CDR1 SNHLY, CDR2 FYNNEI. Trimming shortened V by 6 bases and J by 0 bases, and 12 bases separated the two germline ends. CDR3 nucleotide sequence: TGTGCCAGCAGCCTCAGGGGGGGCTCCTACGAGCAGTACTTC. Its translation: CASSLRGGSYEQYF.

This clonotype has ten or more counts. This chain joins TRBV2 and TRBJ2-7; D ambiguous. The V end lost 1 base, the J end lost 1 base, and 14 bases lay between the germline ends. The CDR3 is made up of 16 amino acids. Germline V gene data show CDR1 as SNHLY and CDR2 as FYNNEI. CDR3 amino acids: CASSEEIQSPSYEQYF. As DNA, the CDR3 is TGTGCCAGCAGTGAAGAGATACAGAGTCCATCCTACGAGCAGTACTTC. The full variable domain, completed using reference TRBV2 and TRBJ2-7, is EPEVTQTPSHQVTQMGQEVILRCVPISNHLYFYWYRQILGQKVEFLVSFYNNEISEKSEIFDDQFSVERPDGSNFTLKIRSTKLEDSAMYFCASSEEIQSPSYEQYFGPGTRLTVT.

By share, this clonotype ranks as medium-sized. The chain combines TRBV12-3 or TRBV12-4 with TRBJ2-5; D unclear. The CDR3 is made up of 13 amino acids. V was clipped by 3 bases and J by 5 bases, with 10 bases between them. CDR3 coding DNA: TGTGCCAGCAGTTTCAACACTGGGGAGACCCAGTACTTC. The encoded protein is CASSFNTGETQYF.

This clonotype was recorded at least ten times. The CDR3 reads CASSTRTSPRNEQFF. In DNA, the CDR3 is TGCGCCAGCAGCACCCGGACTAGCCCAAGGAATGAGCAGTTCTTC. The chain uses TRBV5-1 and TRBJ2-1; 8 bases line up with TRBD2. The CDR3 is 15 amino acids. Germline CDR1 and CDR2: SGHRS and YFSETQ. V dropped 4 bases and J dropped 7; count of bases not matched to a gene: 10. The full variable domain, its missing parts supplied by reference TRBV5-1 and TRBJ2-1, is KAGVTQTPRYLIKTRGQQVTLSCSPISGHRSVSWYQQTPGQGLQFLFEYFSETQRNKGNFPGRFSGRQFSNSRSEMNVSTLELGDSALYLCASSTRTSPRNEQFFGPGTRLTVL.

This clonotype was counted many times. V and J are TRBV30 and TRBJ2-1; 8 bases match TRBD1. The V gene end was trimmed by 7 bases and the J gene end by 8 bases; junction bases not matched to a gene: 13. The germline gives CDR1 GTSNPN, CDR2 SVGIG (reference sequence). The CDR3 has 14 residues. The CDR3: CAFRDRGRRDEQFF. In nucleotides, the CDR3 is TGTGCCTTCAGAGACAGGGGCCGCCGGGATGAGCAGTTCTTC. Drawing the rest from reference TRBV30 and TRBJ2-1, the complete variable domain is SQTIHQWPATLVQPVGSPLSLECTVEGTSNPNLYWYRQAAGRGLQLLFYSVGIGQISSEVPQNLSASRPQDRQFILSSKKLLLSDSGFYLCAFRDRGRRDEQFFGPGTRLTVL.

This clonotype was seen repeatedly, ten times or more. J is TRBJ2-3 and V is TRBV7-9; D possibly uses TRBD1 or TRBD2 (5 bases each). Germline V gene sequence: CDR1 SEHNR, CDR2 FQNEAQ (reference sequence). The CDR3 loop spans 14 amino acids. The germline V and J ends were trimmed by 7 bases and 4 bases, with 15 bases remaining between them. CDR3: CASTPGQGPDTQYF. For the CDR3, the DNA is TGTGCCAGCACCCCGGGGCAGGGCCCAGATACGCAGTATTTT.

This clonotype was counted many times. This chain uses TRBV9 with TRBJ1-2, with 9 bases lining up with TRBD1. With V trimmed by 4 bases and J by 6 bases, 22 bases remained unmatched. The CDR3 is 19 residues long. Germline CDR1 and CDR2: SGDLS and YYNGEE. The CDR3 coding sequence is TGTGCCAGCAGCCCTAGTGTCCTGGGGCGCGGGACAGGGCCGAATGGCTACACCTTC. Its protein product is CASSPSVLGRGTGPNGYTF.

This sequence joins TRBV20-1 and TRBJ1-5, with D tentatively TRBD1 (6 bases). V was clipped by 1 base and J by 5 bases, with 15 bases between them. This CDR3 has 15 residues. The germline V gene encodes CDR1 DFQATT and CDR2 SNEGSKA (reference sequence). The DNA of the CDR3 is TGCAGTGCTAGAGTGAAACAGGGTGGAGATCAGCCCCAGCATTTT. Its translation: CSARVKQGGDQPQHF.

Many counts were recorded for this clonotype. The chain uses TRBV12-3 or TRBV12-4 and TRBJ1-3; 7 bases match TRBD1. Losses at the gene ends were 5 bases for V and 1 base for J; bases not matched to a gene: 5. CDR3 length: 15 residues. The CDR3 DNA reads TGTGCCAGCAGTCCGGACAGGCTTTCTGGAAACACCATATATTTT. Its protein is CASSPDRLSGNTIYF.

The chain carries TRBV28 and TRBJ2-3; perhaps D is TRBD1 or TRBD2 (5 bases each). Looked up from germline, CDR1 is MDHEN and CDR2 is SYDVKM. The germline V and J ends were trimmed by 5 bases and 7 bases, with 10 bases remaining between them. This CDR3 is 12 amino acids long. The CDR3 sequence: CASSPGRHTQYF. The CDR3 DNA reads as TGTGCCAGCAGTCCGGGACGGCATACGCAGTATTTT.

This clonotype is large in the sample. V usage is TRBV20-1 and J usage is TRBJ2-7; D is possibly TRBD2 (5 bases). This CDR3 contains 14 residues. V lost 1 base and J lost 4, with 14 bases in between. CDR1 is DFQATT and CDR2 is SNEGSKA in the germline V gene (reference sequence). DNA for the CDR3: TGCAGTGCTAGAGTGCGGGCTTTAGGATACGAGCAGTACTTC. Amino acids: CSARVRALGYEQYF.

J is TRBJ2-7 and V is TRBV28; 8 bases match TRBD2. The CDR3 length is 14 residues. With V trimmed by 6 bases and J by 2 bases, 6 bases remained unmatched. Germline CDR1 MDHEN, CDR2 SYDVKM. The CDR3 protein is CASSPGGGTYEQYF. In DNA, the CDR3 is TGTGCCAGCAGCCCCGGGGGGGGGACCTACGAGCAGTACTTC.

Ten or more counts support this clonotype. V gene TRBV9 combines with J gene TRBJ1-1, with D hard to call. The CDR3 consists of 14 residues. In germline, CDR1 is SGDLS, CDR2 YYNGEE. V shed 2 bases and J shed 1 base, with 9 bases lying between them. The CDR3 region is CASSVAAQNTEAFF. The CDR3 nucleotides read TGTGCCAGCAGCGTCGCAGCCCAGAACACTGAAGCTTTCTTT.

The rearrangement links TRBV7-9 to TRBJ2-7; TRBD1 matches 9 bases. V trimming: 2 bases; J trimming: 7 bases; junction bases outside the gene matches: 12. The CDR3 is 16 amino acids. The germline V gene has CDR1 SEHNR and CDR2 FQNEAQ (reference sequence). Written as DNA, the CDR3 is TGTGCCAGCAGCTTACATACCGGGACAGGGTCGAGGGAGCAGTACTTC. This translates into CASSLHTGTGSREQYF.

This clonotype appeared many times. J is TRBJ2-2 and V is TRBV7-2; 9 bases are a match to TRBD1. Germline CDR1 reads SGHTA; CDR2 reads FQGNSA. J lost 4 bases, V lost 4 bases, and 7 bases had no gene match. The CDR3 is 16 amino acids. The chain's CDR3 is CASSSRTGAVTGELFF. The CDR3 nucleotides are TGTGCCAGCAGCTCCAGGACAGGGGCGGTCACCGGGGAGCTGTTTTTT.

This clonotype has at least ten counts. The chain has TRBV3-1 and TRBJ2-4; TRBD1 agrees at 8 bases. CDR3 length equals 13 residues. The trim removed 5 bases at V and 7 bases at J, leaving 4 bases unmatched. Per the germline V gene, CDR1 is LGHDT and CDR2 is YNNKEL (reference sequence). CDR3 bases: TGTGCCAGCAGCGAGGACAGGGCGAACATTCAGTACTTC. Translation: CASSEDRANIQYF.

This clonotype was recorded a few times. The CDR3: CASSDKRPGSYNEQFF. The CDR3 nucleotides are TGTGCCAGCAGCGACAAGCGCCCAGGGTCCTACAATGAGCAGTTCTTC. The rearrangement joins TRBV7-6 to TRBJ2-1; possible D gene TRBD1, 5 bases. The CDR3 consists of 16 residues. Germline V gene lookup returns CDR1 SGHVS and CDR2 FNYEAQ. V dropped 5 bases and J dropped 1 base, with 15 bases sitting between them.

This clonotype showed up many times. V gene TRBV19 combines with J gene TRBJ1-4, with D unresolved. CDR1 is LNHDA, CDR2 SQIVND, per germline (reference sequence). The V end was cut by 6 bases, the J end by 5 bases, with 16 bases between. This CDR3 has 15 amino acids. The CDR3 DNA reads TGTGCCAGTAGAGGCCCGCGTGTAGGGAATGAAAAACTGTTTTTT. It specifies CASRGPRVGNEKLFF.

This clonotype was picked up many times. The chain is built from TRBV3-1 and TRBJ1-2; TRBD1 agrees at 8 bases. Looked up from germline, CDR1 is LGHDT and CDR2 is YNNKEL (reference sequence). The CDR3 is 17 residues long. Losses at the gene ends were 1 base for V and 2 bases for J; bases not matched to a gene: 9. CDR3 bases: TGTGCCAGCAGCCAAGCGGGACAGGCTGGGGGAAACTATGGCTACACCTTC. It yields the protein CASSQAGQAGGNYGYTF.

This clonotype was observed a few times. The CDR3 DNA reads TGTGCCAGCTCCTCCACTAGGCAGGGGGGAGCCAACGTCCTGACTTTC. It translates to CASSSTRQGGANVLTF. The rearrangement links TRBV18 to TRBJ2-6, with D possibly matching TRBD1 (7 bases). Germline-derived CDR1 and CDR2 are KGHSH and LQKENI. The germline V and J ends were trimmed by 6 bases and 7 bases, with 19 bases remaining between them. The length of the CDR3 is 16 residues.

In regard to this clonotype: Its ends do not fully match the called genes, so a read error is possible. The chain recombines TRBV15 with TRBJ2-1; 8 bases map to TRBD2. CDR3 length equals 13 residues. Germline V CDR1 and CDR2: LNHNV, YYDKDF (reference sequence). This CDR3 is CVTSGGPGREQFF. The CDR3 DNA is TGTGTCACCAGCGGGGGTCCAGGGAGGGAGCAGTTCTTC.

This clonotype has more than one count but fewer than ten. V and J are TRBV2 and TRBJ1-4; no definite D call. Germline V lookup: CDR1 SNHLY, CDR2 FYNNEI. Trimming removed 5 bases at V and 17 bases at J, with 18 bases between. The CDR3 has 12 amino acids. For the CDR3, the DNA is TGTGCCAGCAGTTCCCCCGGAGACGCCCCTTTTTTT. It yields the protein CASSSPGDAPFF.

The V and J genes are TRBV27 and TRBJ2-2, with D possibly TRBD2 on 5 matching bases. The length of the CDR3 is 16 residues. The germline CDR1 and CDR2 sequences are MNHEY and SMNVEV (reference sequence). V was cut by 3 bases and J by 4 bases, with 15 bases left in between. CDR3 residues: CASSLRGISRTGELFF. The CDR3 coding sequence is TGTGCCAGCAGTTTGAGAGGGATTTCGCGCACCGGGGAGCTGTTTTTT.

In its sample, this clonotype was seen a few times. The chain uses TRBV6-1 and TRBJ2-7; 8 bases align to TRBD2. This CDR3 is 16 amino acids long. CDR1 and CDR2 (germline): MNHNS, SASEGT. The J segment lost 2 bases and the V segment lost 3 bases, leaving 9 bases of the junction unmatched. Here the CDR3 reads CASSDFYRGGTYEQYF. CDR3 in DNA: TGTGCCAGCAGTGATTTTTACCGGGGGGGGACCTACGAGCAGTACTTC.